The 25 T cell receptor beta chains reported below all come from one sample, sequenced in a study of blood T cell repertoires in COVID-19. The method was immunoSEQ multiplex PCR; TCRdb's version includes in-frame clones alone and lacks a portion of them. The sample yields about 270,000 clones, 75% to 90% seen once. Sequencing was performed on PBMCs or T cells enriched from blood (not recorded which). Every receptor here comes from a woman aged 18-35 years who had recovered from COVID-19.

The gene calls are TRBV5-8 and TRBJ2-2, with TRBD2 identical over 9 bases. Germline values: CDR1 SGHTS, CDR2 YDEGEE. The J segment lost 5 bases and the V segment lost 3 bases, leaving 8 bases of the junction unmatched. The CDR3 runs to 16 residues. CDR3 in DNA: TGTGCCAGCAGCTCCGGACTAGCGCGTTCTACCGGGGAGCTGTTTTTT. It encodes CASSSGLARSTGELFF.

V gene TRBV27 combines with J gene TRBJ1-1; 7 bases line up with TRBD1. The CDR3 length is 17 residues. J lost 6 bases, V lost 0 bases, and 13 bases had no gene match. CDR1 MNHEY and CDR2 SMNVEV come from the germline V gene (reference sequence). This CDR3 is CASSLSETGSGSAEAFF. The CDR3 DNA reads as TGTGCCAGCAGTTTATCGGAGACAGGGTCGGGGAGCGCTGAAGCTTTCTTT.

The chain has TRBV6-5 and TRBJ2-7, with 9 bases identical to TRBD1. With V trimmed by 9 bases and J by 1 base, 4 bases remained unmatched. Germline lookup yields CDR1 MNHEY and CDR2 SVGAGI. CDR3 length: 13 amino acids. The CDR3 spells CASLGTGSYEQYF. The CDR3 nucleotides are TGTGCCAGTCTCGGGACAGGGTCCTACGAGCAGTACTTC.

This clone was found once. This rearrangement joins TRBV3-1 (or the pseudogene TRBV3-2) to TRBJ1-5; D gene unclear. This CDR3 is built from 15 residues. The germline CDR1 and CDR2 sequences are LGHDT and YNNKEL (reference sequence). Trimming stripped 1 base from V and 5 bases from J, with 12 bases between. The CDR3 region is CASSQGTSGYQPQHF. The CDR3 DNA sequence: TGTGCCAGCAGCCAAGGGACCTCGGGATATCAGCCCCAGCATTTT.

The genes are TRBV7-6 and TRBJ1-1; D gene uncertain. The germline V gene has CDR1 SGHVS and CDR2 FNYEAQ. Trimming stripped 2 bases from V and 1 base from J, with 11 bases between. The CDR3 is made up of 15 amino acids. CDR3 nucleotide sequence: TGTGCCAGCAGCTTAATGGGGAGTACGAACACTGAAGCTTTCTTT. It translates to CASSLMGSTNTEAFF.

The V gene is TRBV28, the J gene TRBJ1-2; D gene unclear. The CDR3 has 14 amino acids. Trimming took off 1 base at V and 0 bases at J, with 6 bases between the two ends. Germline V gives CDR1 MDHEN, CDR2 SYDVKM. The CDR3 sequence: CASSLFAANYGYTF. DNA of the CDR3: TGTGCCAGCAGTTTATTCGCAGCTAACTATGGCTACACCTTC.

The genes are TRBV10-3 and TRBJ1-1; 8 nucleotides line up with TRBD1. From germline, CDR1 is ENHRY and CDR2 SYGVKD. The CDR3 sequence is 14 residues long. V trimming: 5 bases; J trimming: 5 bases; junction bases outside the gene matches: 7. The CDR3 bases are TGTGCCATCAGTCCACAGGGGGGGAGGACTGAAGCTTTCTTT. Translating it yields CAISPQGGRTEAFF.

The rearrangement uses TRBV7-9 and TRBJ2-2; 7 nucleotides align to TRBD2. The CDR3 extends over 15 amino acids. Germline-derived CDR1 and CDR2 are SEHNR and FQNEAQ (reference sequence). V was pared by 5 bases and J by 1 base, with 4 bases of the junction left unmatched. CDR3 sequence reads: CASSPLAGNTGELFF. DNA for the CDR3: TGTGCCAGCAGCCCCTTAGCGGGGAACACCGGGGAGCTGTTTTTT.

The V gene is TRBV6-5, the J gene TRBJ1-1; no definite D call. From germline, CDR1 is MNHEY and CDR2 SVGAGI. Trimming pared 7 bases from V and 1 base from J, leaving 10 bases between. The CDR3 runs to 13 residues. The CDR3 is CASTVRRNTEAFF. The DNA for the CDR3 is TGTGCCAGCACAGTTCGGAGGAACACTGAAGCTTTCTTT.

The chain joins TRBV7-3 to TRBJ1-2; TRBD1 matches at 8 bases. Germline V gives CDR1 SGHTA, CDR2 FQGTGA. This CDR3 spans 14 amino acids. Trimming cost V 4 bases and J 5 bases; bases outside gene matches: 6. CDR3 amino acids: CASSSGQGVYGYTF. The CDR3 region has the DNA TGTGCCAGCAGCTCAGGACAGGGTGTTTATGGCTACACCTTC. The variable domain in full, with the rest retrieved from reference TRBV7-3 and TRBJ1-2, is GAGVSQTPSNKVTEKGKYVELRCDPISGHTALYWYRQSLGQGPEFLIYFQGTGAADDSGLPNDRFFAVRPEGSVSTLKIQRTERGDSAVYLCASSSGQGVYGYTFGSGTRLTVV.

The V and J genes are TRBV5-1 and TRBJ2-3; the D is unclear. The CDR3 extends over 18 amino acids. Per the germline V gene, CDR1 is SGHRS and CDR2 is YFSETQ. The V and J ends lost 0 bases and 2 bases respectively, with 19 bases between them. The CDR3 loop reads CASSLAVAVLENTDTQYF. The CDR3 DNA sequence: TGCGCCAGCAGCTTGGCCGTGGCAGTTCTTGAAAACACAGATACGCAGTATTTT.

The V gene is TRBV12-5, the J gene TRBJ1-2; TRBD1 matches at 12 bases. CDR1 and CDR2 (germline): LGHNT, FRNRAP. J gave up 4 bases and V 1 base, and 7 bases lay outside the gene matches. The CDR3 is made up of 17 amino acids. The CDR3 coding sequence is TGTGCTAGTGGTTTGGCGGTTGGGACAGGGGGCGGCTATGGCTACACCTTC. Translating gives CASGLAVGTGGGYGYTF.

V and J are TRBV5-1 and TRBJ2-3; 7 positions agree with TRBD2. Germline CDR1 is SGHRS and CDR2 is YFSETQ. Unmatched junction bases numbered 6, after V lost 3 bases and J lost 2 bases. CDR3 length: 15 residues. The CDR3 is CASSYSTSSTDTQYF. The CDR3 nucleotides are TGCGCCAGCAGCTACTCGACTAGCTCCACAGATACGCAGTATTTT.

This rearrangement joins TRBV27 to TRBJ1-4; D may be TRBD1 (5 bases). The CDR3 is 15 residues long. The germline V gene encodes CDR1 MNHEY and CDR2 SMNVEV (reference sequence). With 6 bases removed from V and 8 bases from J, the gap between germline ends came to 19 bases. CDR3 region: CASRPQGSLGEKLFF. The CDR3 nucleotides are TGTGCCAGCAGGCCCCAGGGAAGTTTAGGAGAAAAACTGTTTTTT.

This clone was counted a single time. The V call is TRBV6-5, the J call TRBJ1-1; D is undetermined. The V end lost 8 bases, the J end lost 3 bases, and 16 bases lay between the germline ends. The CDR3 has 14 residues. In germline, CDR1 is MNHEY, CDR2 SVGAGI. The CDR3 DNA sequence: TGTGCCAGCTCCCCAAGCGGGCCATACACTGAAGCTTTCTTT. It codes for CASSPSGPYTEAFF.

This clone was picked up one time. The chain carries TRBV28 and TRBJ1-4; D gene uncertain. This CDR3 is built from 16 residues. V was clipped by 6 bases and J by 5 bases, with 19 bases between them. Looked up from germline, CDR1 is MDHEN and CDR2 is SYDVKM. As DNA, the CDR3 is TGTGCCAGCAGCTTGACTGGAAGGAGGTCAAATGAAAAACTGTTTTTT. Its protein is CASSLTGRRSNEKLFF.

The chain couples TRBV19 to TRBJ1-6, with 8 nucleotides matching TRBD1. This CDR3 has 14 amino acids. Losses at the gene ends were 3 bases for V and 8 bases for J; bases not matched to a gene: 3. CDR1 and CDR2 (germline): LNHDA, SQIVND (reference sequence). CDR3 residues: CASSIGTGDSPLHF. CDR3 in DNA: TGTGCCAGTAGTATTGGGACAGGAGATTCACCCCTCCACTTT.

This clone was seen a single time. V gene TRBV30 combines with J gene TRBJ1-5; D perhaps matches TRBD1 (6 bases). V lost 3 bases and J 10 bases, leaving 22 bases between the germline ends. Germline V CDR1 and CDR2: GTSNPN, SVGIG (reference sequence). The length of the CDR3 is 15 residues. CDR3 residues: CAWRPGTLTNGPQHF. In DNA, the CDR3 is TGTGCCTGGAGGCCCGGGACACTAACTAACGGACCCCAGCATTTT.

The rearrangement uses TRBV13 and TRBJ1-6; TRBD1 is a possible D gene (6 bases). Trimming stripped 6 bases from V and 5 bases from J, with 17 bases between. Germline-derived CDR1 and CDR2 are PRHDT and FYEKMQ (reference sequence). The CDR3 covers 16 residues. The CDR3 protein is CASRSSFRTDNSPLHF. The CDR3 DNA sequence: TGTGCCAGCAGATCCAGCTTCAGGACAGATAATTCACCCCTCCACTTT.

J is TRBJ1-5 and V is TRBV4-1; 7 nucleotides agree with TRBD1. The germline V gene has CDR1 MGHRA and CDR2 YSYEKL. The CDR3 runs 15 residues. The trim removed 3 bases at V and 1 base at J, leaving 3 bases unmatched. CDR3 sequence: CASSHGTASNQPQHF. In nucleotides, the CDR3 is TGCGCCAGCAGCCACGGGACAGCGAGCAATCAGCCCCAGCATTTT.

V gene TRBV13 combines with J gene TRBJ1-6, with TRBD1 as a possible D gene (5 bases). CDR1 and CDR2 from the germline V gene are PRHDT and FYEKMQ (reference sequence). The CDR3 length is 15 residues. V lost 2 bases and J lost 10, with 15 bases in between. The chain's CDR3 is CASSLSTGLRSPLHF. CDR3 in DNA: TGTGCCAGCAGCTTATCCACAGGTCTTCGATCACCCCTCCACTTT.

The gene calls are TRBV5-6 and TRBJ1-2, with 9 bases that match TRBD1. This CDR3 region has 17 residues. V was pared by 1 base and J by 7 bases, with 14 bases of the junction left unmatched. CDR1 SGHDT and CDR2 YYEEEE come from the germline V gene. As DNA, the CDR3 is TGTGCCAGCAGCTTGTATCTCCCGGACAGGGGCCTCTTTGGCTACACCTTC. This gives the protein CASSLYLPDRGLFGYTF.

The chain carries TRBV2 and TRBJ1-3; 9 bases fit TRBD1. CDR1 and CDR2 from the germline V gene are SNHLY and FYNNEI. V lost 6 bases to trimming and J lost 2 bases; unmatched junction nucleotides: 5. The CDR3 has 15 amino acids. Here the CDR3 reads CASSMGQGAGNTIYF. CDR3 nucleotide sequence: TGTGCCAGCAGCATGGGACAGGGTGCTGGAAACACCATATATTTT. Complete variable domain (other parts from reference TRBV2 and TRBJ1-3): EPEVTQTPSHQVTQMGQEVILRCVPISNHLYFYWYRQILGQKVEFLVSFYNNEISEKSEIFDDQFSVERPDGSNFTLKIRSTKLEDSAMYFCASSMGQGAGNTIYFGEGSWLTVV.

V gene TRBV6-2 or TRBV6-3 combines with J gene TRBJ2-7; weak D call: TRBD1 (6 bases). The CDR3 totals 18 residues. Trimming pared 2 bases from V and 1 base from J, leaving 21 bases between. Germline V CDR1 and CDR2: MNHEY, SVGEGT. CDR3 residues: CASSYAYGRTASSYEQYF. In nucleotides, the CDR3 is TGTGCCAGCAGTTACGCATACGGCAGGACAGCAAGTTCCTACGAGCAGTACTTC.

The gene calls are TRBV3-1 (or the pseudogene TRBV3-2) and TRBJ2-5; D might be TRBD1 (6 bases). The CDR3 is 15 residues long. V was clipped by 3 bases and J by 3 bases, with 14 bases between them. Germline CDR1 LGHDT, CDR2 YNNKEL (reference sequence). The DNA of the CDR3 is TGTGCCAGCAGCCAGCCAACAGGGCCAAAAGAGACCCAGTACTTC. Residues: CASSQPTGPKETQYF.